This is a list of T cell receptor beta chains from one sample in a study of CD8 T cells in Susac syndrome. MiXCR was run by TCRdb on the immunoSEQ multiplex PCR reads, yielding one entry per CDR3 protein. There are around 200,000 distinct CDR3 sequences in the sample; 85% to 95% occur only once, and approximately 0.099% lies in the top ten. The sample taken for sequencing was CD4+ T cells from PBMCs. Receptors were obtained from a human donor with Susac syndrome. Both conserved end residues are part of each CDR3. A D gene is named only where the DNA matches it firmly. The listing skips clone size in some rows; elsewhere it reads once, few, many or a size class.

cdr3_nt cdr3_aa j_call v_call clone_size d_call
TGCAGTGCTAGAGTCGCCTTGGGACTAATTCAGCCCCAGCATTTT CSARVALGLIQPQHF TRBJ1-5 TRBV20-1 NA NA
TGCAGTGCTAAACAGGGATTGGGGTCCGGGGAGCTGTTTTTT CSAKQGLGSGELFF TRBJ2-2 TRBV20-1 NA NA
TGCAGTGCGACGACAGGGGTCGGTCAGCCCCAGCATTTT CSATTGVGQPQHF TRBJ1-5 TRBV20-1 NA TRBD1
TGCAGTGCTAGAGGGGAGACAGGTCCCTGGGAGCAGTACTTC CSARGETGPWEQYF TRBJ2-7 TRBV20-1 NA NA
TGCAGTGCTCCGACTGCGTGGGCGTACAATGAGCAGTTCTTC CSAPTAWAYNEQFF TRBJ2-1 TRBV20-1 NA NA
TGTGCCAGCAGCCCACCCAGAAGTTCAGCGGGAGACTCCTACAATGAGCAGTTCTTC CASSPPRSSAGDSYNEQFF TRBJ2-1 TRBV7-9 NA TRBD2
TGTGCCAGCAGCGCACAGGGGGCTGCTGAAGCTTTCTTT CASSAQGAAEAFF TRBJ1-1 TRBV9 NA TRBD1
TGTGCCAGCAGCCCTAGACTAGCGGGAGACTCTGAGACCCAGTACTTC CASSPRLAGDSETQYF TRBJ2-5 TRBV5-4 NA TRBD2
TGCGCCAGCAGTGAGGGTAACACAGATACGCAGTATTTT CASSEGNTDTQYF TRBJ2-3 TRBV10-2 NA NA
TGTGCCAGCAGTGAAGGGCAGGGGAACTACGAGCAGTACTTC CASSEGQGNYEQYF TRBJ2-7 TRBV2 NA NA
TGCAGCGTTCGACCCAGTATGGCAGATACGCAGTATTTT CSVRPSMADTQYF TRBJ2-3 TRBV29-1 NA NA
TGTGCCAGCAGCCCCAGGTGGGAGTCCAATGAGCAGTTCTTC CASSPRWESNEQFF TRBJ2-1 TRBV9 NA NA
TGTGCCAGCAGGATAGCGGGAGGAAACGACAATGAGCAGTTCTTC CASRIAGGNDNEQFF TRBJ2-1 TRBV28 NA TRBD2
TGTGCCAGCAGCTTAGCACCAGGGACTAGCGGGAGGGGAGATACGCAGTATTTT CASSLAPGTSGRGDTQYF TRBJ2-3 TRBV7-2 NA TRBD2
TGCAGTGCTAGAGATAAAGGACGGCGGTTGGTCGGGGAGCTGTTTTTT CSARDKGRRLVGELFF TRBJ2-2 TRBV20-1 NA NA
TGCAGTGCTGCTCAGGTTCCCAATCAGCCCCAGCATTTT CSAAQVPNQPQHF TRBJ1-5 TRBV20-1 NA NA
TGCAGTGCTATAAAGGCCTTAGGGTCTGAAGCTTTCTTT CSAIKALGSEAFF TRBJ1-1 TRBV20-1 NA NA
TGTGCCAGCAGCTTTTATGGACGTACCCTTGCTGGCTACACCTTC CASSFYGRTLAGYTF TRBJ1-2 TRBV13 NA NA
TGCAGCGCGACCGCTCCAGGTTTCGCCTATGGCTACACCTTC CSATAPGFAYGYTF TRBJ1-2 TRBV20-1 NA NA
TGCGCCAGCAGCCGGAAGAGGGCCGGGGAGCTGTTTTTT CASSRKRAGELFF TRBJ2-2 TRBV4-3 NA NA
TGTGCCAGCAGCCAGGGACAACCAAGTTACTCTGGGGCCAACGTCCTGACTTTC CASSQGQPSYSGANVLTF TRBJ2-6 TRBV6-4 once NA
TGTGCCAGTAGTACTGGACAGTCTCCACAAGAGACCCAGTACTTC CASSTGQSPQETQYF TRBJ2-5 TRBV19 NA NA
TGTGCTAGCAGCTGGGGGGGGAATCCGGAGTCACCCCTCCACTTT CASSWGGNPESPLHF TRBJ1-6 TRBV7-7 once NA
TGCGCCAGCAGGGAGGGGCCGAAATCGGAGGAGACCCAGTACTTC CASREGPKSEETQYF TRBJ2-5 TRBV5-1 NA NA
TGTGCCAGCAGCTTAGAAAGGACGACTAGCGAGCAGTTCTTC CASSLERTTSEQFF TRBJ2-1 TRBV11-2 NA TRBD2
TGTGCCAGCAGCGTACAAAACTCTGGAAACACCATATATTTT CASSVQNSGNTIYF TRBJ1-3 TRBV9 NA NA
TGTGCCAGCAGCTTATCCGGACAGGGGCGCTACGAGCAGTACTTC CASSLSGQGRYEQYF TRBJ2-7 TRBV7-2 NA TRBD1
TGTGCCAGCAGCCAAGGCGGGGGACAGCCAACAAATTCACCCCTCCACTTT CASSQGGGQPTNSPLHF TRBJ1-6 TRBV3-1 NA TRBD1
TGTGCCAGCAAGGAGAGTGGAACCTACGAGCAGTACTTC CASKESGTYEQYF TRBJ2-7 TRBV4-2 once NA
TGTGCCAGCCAGGGGGGGCGAGTCACCGGGGAGCTGTTTTTT CASQGGRVTGELFF TRBJ2-2 TRBV2 NA NA
TGCAGTGCTAGCTCCGGCAAGCGGGAGCGTTCCTACGAGCAGTACTTC CSASSGKRERSYEQYF TRBJ2-7 TRBV20-1 NA TRBD2
TGTGCCAGTAGTGGGACGATTGAAGCTTTCTTT CASSGTIEAFF TRBJ1-1 TRBV19 NA NA
TGTGCTGTGGGGACAATGGAGGGCAATCAGCCCCAGCATTTT CAVGTMEGNQPQHF TRBJ1-5 TRBV19 NA NA
TGTGCCAGCAGGGAGGACGTAGGGGTATCCGGGGAGCTGTTTTTT CASREDVGVSGELFF TRBJ2-2 TRBV2 once NA
TGTGCCAGCAGCCCACAAAGGACCGGGGAGCTGTTTTTT CASSPQRTGELFF TRBJ2-2 TRBV14 NA NA
TGTGCCAGCAGCTTAACGGGAGTCTCCTACGAGCAGTACTTC CASSLTGVSYEQYF TRBJ2-7 TRBV7-6 NA NA
TGTGCTAGTGGTGCCGGGGGCGGTAACTATGGCTACACCTTC CASGAGGGNYGYTF TRBJ1-2 TRBV12-5 NA NA
TGCGCCAGCAGCTTACCCGGGACAGGGGCCGAGCAGTACTTC CASSLPGTGAEQYF TRBJ2-7 TRBV5-1 NA TRBD1
TGTGCCTGGGACGGGCACCCGGCCGCTGAAGCTTTCTTT CAWDGHPAAEAFF TRBJ1-1 TRBV30 NA NA
TGTGCCAGTAGTATCCTGCTGGCCCCCTACAATGAGCAGTTCTTC CASSILLAPYNEQFF TRBJ2-1 TRBV19 NA NA
TGTGCCAGCAGCGAAGCTGGGACCTACGAGCAGTACTTC CASSEAGTYEQYF TRBJ2-7 TRBV7-9 NA NA
TGTGCCTGGAGGGACGGATATAGCAATCAGCCCCAGCATTTT CAWRDGYSNQPQHF TRBJ1-5 TRBV30 NA NA
TGCGCCAGCAGCCAAGCAGGGGTAGCGGGGACAGATACGCAGTATTTT CASSQAGVAGTDTQYF TRBJ2-3 TRBV4-3 NA TRBD2
TGCAGCGCGGCCCGTCAGGGCACCCTTGGAGAGACCCAGTACTTC CSAARQGTLGETQYF TRBJ2-5 TRBV29-1 NA NA
TGCAGTGCTAGAAGCCCCGTCTTGGCGTCGGAGACCCAGTACTTC CSARSPVLASETQYF TRBJ2-5 TRBV20-1 NA NA
TGTGCCAGCAGCTTGTTAGGGCGGAAAGAGACCCAGTACTTC CASSLLGRKETQYF TRBJ2-5 TRBV5-6 NA NA
TGCAGTGCTAGAGTCCCAGCACAAGAGACCCAGTACTTC CSARVPAQETQYF TRBJ2-5 TRBV20-1 once NA
TGTGCCAGCGGTACAATGAACACTGAAGCTTTCTTT CASGTMNTEAFF TRBJ1-1 TRBV7-9 NA NA
TGTGCCAGCAGTACCCGGGAGGTTGCTTATGGCTACACCTTC CASSTREVAYGYTF TRBJ1-2 TRBV6-5 NA NA